A selection of T cell receptor beta chains follows, all from one sample in a study of CD8 T cells in Susac syndrome. TCRdb reprocessed the immunoSEQ multiplex PCR reads with MiXCR, giving one entry per CDR3 protein. The table lists about 120,000 distinct CDR3 sequences, 94% of them singletons, with around 0.1% in the top ten. The sequencing input was CD4+ T cells from PBMCs. The receptors shown here come from a human donor in good health. Each CDR3 is given without its conserved first and last residue. Each record gives: CDR3 protein, clone size, V gene. Size values are once, few and many counts, or a class for expanded clones, and some rows have none.

cdr3_aa: ASTGGTGVSGQY; clone_size: .; v_call: TRBV6-6
cdr3_aa: ASSTGSTNEKLF; clone_size: .; v_call: TRBV7-2
cdr3_aa: ASSYSGQLYEQY; clone_size: .; v_call: TRBV6-6
cdr3_aa: SVDRSQETQY; clone_size: .; v_call: TRBV29-1
cdr3_aa: AWTTVRGNTEAF; clone_size: .; v_call: TRBV30
cdr3_aa: AWSVWRTVRPLEQY; clone_size: .; v_call: TRBV30
cdr3_aa: ASSAGGILTDTQY; clone_size: .; v_call: TRBV2
cdr3_aa: ASSYSPSSNQPQH; clone_size: .; v_call: TRBV6-2/TRBV6-3
cdr3_aa: ATSRDLSLGQSYEQY; clone_size: .; v_call: TRBV15
cdr3_aa: ASSVNTLGRETQY; clone_size: once; v_call: TRBV9
cdr3_aa: AIKGQGSSSTDTQY; clone_size: .; v_call: TRBV10-3
cdr3_aa: ASSESGTTNEKLF; clone_size: .; v_call: TRBV25-1
cdr3_aa: ASSLGGWATEAF; clone_size: .; v_call: TRBV5-1
cdr3_aa: ASSETDMNTEAF; clone_size: .; v_call: TRBV12-3/TRBV12-4
cdr3_aa: SVGGSLTDTQY; clone_size: .; v_call: TRBV29-1
cdr3_aa: ASSSTSGRDYEQY; clone_size: few; v_call: TRBV7-9
cdr3_aa: ASSFGQGSDNEQF; clone_size: .; v_call: TRBV7-8
cdr3_aa: ASSYPTGGPGELF; clone_size: .; v_call: TRBV6-6
cdr3_aa: ASRQGAAKNIQY; clone_size: .; v_call: TRBV28
cdr3_aa: AWSTTSGGADTQY; clone_size: .; v_call: TRBV30
cdr3_aa: ASSDLGASVNQPQH; clone_size: .; v_call: TRBV2
cdr3_aa: ATSGTVSGEQF; clone_size: .; v_call: TRBV24-1
cdr3_aa: ASSPDLSNQPQH; clone_size: .; v_call: TRBV18
cdr3_aa: ASSEYEGQGPYEQY; clone_size: .; v_call: TRBV6-1
cdr3_aa: ASSPQAQETQY; clone_size: .; v_call: TRBV7-3
cdr3_aa: ASSQMMTIQETQY; clone_size: .; v_call: TRBV3-1
cdr3_aa: ASSRGGAKNIQY; clone_size: .; v_call: TRBV7-2
cdr3_aa: ASSPQGAAASEQF; clone_size: .; v_call: TRBV3-1
cdr3_aa: ASRLTSGNTYEQY; clone_size: .; v_call: TRBV27
cdr3_aa: ASSVSDYFTDTQY; clone_size: .; v_call: TRBV9
cdr3_aa: SISGTSGRRTDTQY; clone_size: .; v_call: TRBV29-1
cdr3_aa: ATTRDVSSYNEQF; clone_size: once; v_call: TRBV24-1
cdr3_aa: ASSQLRRGYEQY; clone_size: once; v_call: TRBV3-1
cdr3_aa: SARKGADEKLF; clone_size: .; v_call: TRBV20-1
cdr3_aa: SAREARGLPRSNQPQH; clone_size: .; v_call: TRBV20-1
cdr3_aa: ASSPGSSGSIGEQF; clone_size: .; v_call: TRBV7-9
cdr3_aa: AISGPGLAQY; clone_size: .; v_call: TRBV10-3
cdr3_aa: ASSLNSGITSTDTQY; clone_size: once; v_call: TRBV7-9
cdr3_aa: ASSATSRTGQETQY; clone_size: .; v_call: TRBV9
cdr3_aa: ASSLSGGGSVEQY; clone_size: .; v_call: TRBV3-1
cdr3_aa: SARDPSGRNTGELF; clone_size: .; v_call: TRBV20-1
cdr3_aa: AISESGLHLGAGELF; clone_size: .; v_call: TRBV10-3
cdr3_aa: ASSIEGLGNGEQF; clone_size: .; v_call: TRBV19
cdr3_aa: ASLSYGAGEKLF; clone_size: .; v_call: TRBV12-3/TRBV12-4
cdr3_aa: ASSPLGFGQGSYGYT; clone_size: .; v_call: TRBV7-9
cdr3_aa: ASRHEAYEQY; clone_size: .; v_call: TRBV6-6
cdr3_aa: ASSGQTSGRTETQY; clone_size: .; v_call: TRBV19
cdr3_aa: ASSWTGGFNEQY; clone_size: .; v_call: TRBV28
cdr3_aa: ASSPYPGLAGVAYEQY; clone_size: .; v_call: TRBV27
cdr3_aa: ASSVAIGLTYEQY; clone_size: .; v_call: TRBV9
cdr3_aa: ASSPAIARNTGELF; clone_size: .; v_call: TRBV27
cdr3_aa: ASSLTLYEQY; clone_size: .; v_call: TRBV3-1
cdr3_aa: SAIRDLINEQF; clone_size: .; v_call: TRBV29-1
cdr3_aa: ASSPLDNSYEQY; clone_size: .; v_call: TRBV7-7
cdr3_aa: ASSLGAGYQETQY; clone_size: .; v_call: TRBV7-9
cdr3_aa: ASSEARGLGTEAF; clone_size: .; v_call: TRBV2
cdr3_aa: ASSLLRSDTQY; clone_size: .; v_call: TRBV14
cdr3_aa: ASSGDRKETQY; clone_size: .; v_call: TRBV7-8
cdr3_aa: SVDREGTDTQY; clone_size: .; v_call: TRBV29-1